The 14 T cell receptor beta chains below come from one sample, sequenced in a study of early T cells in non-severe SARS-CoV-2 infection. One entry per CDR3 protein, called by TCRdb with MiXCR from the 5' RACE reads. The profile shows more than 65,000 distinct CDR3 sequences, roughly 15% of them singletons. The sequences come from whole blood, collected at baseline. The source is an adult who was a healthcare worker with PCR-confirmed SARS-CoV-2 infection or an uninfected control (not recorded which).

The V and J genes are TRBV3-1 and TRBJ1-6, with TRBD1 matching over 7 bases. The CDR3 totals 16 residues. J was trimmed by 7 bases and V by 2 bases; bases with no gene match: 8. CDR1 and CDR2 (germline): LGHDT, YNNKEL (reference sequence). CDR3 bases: TGTGCCAGCAGCCAAAAATTGACAGGGATGAATTCACCCCTCCACTTT. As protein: CASSQKLTGMNSPLHF.

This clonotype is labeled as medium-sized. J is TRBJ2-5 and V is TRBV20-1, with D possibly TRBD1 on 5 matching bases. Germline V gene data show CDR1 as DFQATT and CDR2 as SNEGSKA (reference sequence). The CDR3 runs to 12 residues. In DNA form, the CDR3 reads TGCGCTAGTGACAGTGACCAAGAGACCCAGTACTTC. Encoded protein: CASDSDQETQYF.

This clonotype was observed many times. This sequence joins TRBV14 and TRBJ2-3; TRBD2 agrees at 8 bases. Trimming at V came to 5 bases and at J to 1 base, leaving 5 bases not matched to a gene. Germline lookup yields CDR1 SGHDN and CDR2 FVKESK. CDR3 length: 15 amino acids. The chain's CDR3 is CASSFTSGRTDTQYF. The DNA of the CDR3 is TGTGCCAGCAGCTTCACTAGCGGCCGCACAGATACGCAGTATTTT.

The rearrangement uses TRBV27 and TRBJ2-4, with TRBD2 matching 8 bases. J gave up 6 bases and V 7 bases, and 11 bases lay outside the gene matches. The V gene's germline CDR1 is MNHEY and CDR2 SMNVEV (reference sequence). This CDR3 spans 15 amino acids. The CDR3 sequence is CASTSKIAGLNIQYF. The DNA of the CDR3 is TGTGCCAGCACCTCTAAGATAGCGGGATTAAACATTCAGTACTTC.

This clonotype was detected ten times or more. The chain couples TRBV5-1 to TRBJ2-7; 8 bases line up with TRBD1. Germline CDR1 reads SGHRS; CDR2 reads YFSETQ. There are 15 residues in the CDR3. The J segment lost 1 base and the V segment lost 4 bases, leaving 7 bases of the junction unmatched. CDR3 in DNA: TGCGCCAGCAGCCCCCCAGGGACAGGTTCCTACGAGCAGTACTTC. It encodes CASSPPGTGSYEQYF.

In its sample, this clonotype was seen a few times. As DNA, the CDR3 is TGTGCCAGCAGTTTCGGGCGGGAAAGGCAGTATTTT. It translates to CASSFGRERQYF. The chain is built from TRBV28 and TRBJ2-3; weak D call: TRBD2 (6 bases). V was pared by 3 bases and J by 11 bases, with 12 bases between. This CDR3 spans 12 amino acids. Per germline, CDR1 MDHEN and CDR2 SYDVKM.

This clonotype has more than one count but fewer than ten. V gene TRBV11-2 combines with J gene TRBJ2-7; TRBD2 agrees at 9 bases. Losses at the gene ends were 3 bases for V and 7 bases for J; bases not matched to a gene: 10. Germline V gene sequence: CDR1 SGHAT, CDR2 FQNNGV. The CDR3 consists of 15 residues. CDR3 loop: CASSFVAGGPGEQYF. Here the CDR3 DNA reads TGTGCCAGCAGCTTTGTCGCGGGAGGGCCTGGGGAGCAGTACTTC. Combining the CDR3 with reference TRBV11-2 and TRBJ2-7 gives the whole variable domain EAGVAQSPRYKIIEKRQSVAFWCNPISGHATLYWYQQILGQGPKLLIQFQNNGVVDDSQLPKDRFSAERLKGVDSTLKIQPAKLEDSAVYLCASSFVAGGPGEQYFGPGTRLTVT.

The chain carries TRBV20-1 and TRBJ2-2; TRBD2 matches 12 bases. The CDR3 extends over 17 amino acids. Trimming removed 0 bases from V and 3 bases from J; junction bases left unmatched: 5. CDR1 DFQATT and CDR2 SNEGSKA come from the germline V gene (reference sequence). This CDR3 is CSARDPGTSGYTGELFF. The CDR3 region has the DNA TGCAGTGCTAGAGATCCCGGGACTAGCGGGTACACCGGGGAGCTGTTTTTT.

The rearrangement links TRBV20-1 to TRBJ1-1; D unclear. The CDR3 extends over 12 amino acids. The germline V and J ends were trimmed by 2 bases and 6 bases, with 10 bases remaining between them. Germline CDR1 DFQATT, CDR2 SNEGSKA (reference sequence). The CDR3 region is CSARLEGPEAFF. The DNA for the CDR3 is TGCAGTGCTAGATTAGAAGGACCTGAAGCTTTCTTT.

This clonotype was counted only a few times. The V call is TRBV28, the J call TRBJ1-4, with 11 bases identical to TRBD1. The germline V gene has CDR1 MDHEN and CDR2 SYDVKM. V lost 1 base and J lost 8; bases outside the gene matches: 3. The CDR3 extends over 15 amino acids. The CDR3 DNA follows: TGTGCCAGCAGTTTATTGGGGACAGGGGGAGAAAAACTGTTTTTT. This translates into CASSLLGTGGEKLFF.

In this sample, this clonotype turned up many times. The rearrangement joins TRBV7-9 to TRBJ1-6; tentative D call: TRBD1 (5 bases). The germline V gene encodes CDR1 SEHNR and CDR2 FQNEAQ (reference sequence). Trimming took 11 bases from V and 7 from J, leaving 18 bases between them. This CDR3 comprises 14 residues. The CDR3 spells CAESAGIGNSPLHF. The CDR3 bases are TGTGCCGAGTCGGCAGGGATCGGCAATTCACCCCTCCACTTT.

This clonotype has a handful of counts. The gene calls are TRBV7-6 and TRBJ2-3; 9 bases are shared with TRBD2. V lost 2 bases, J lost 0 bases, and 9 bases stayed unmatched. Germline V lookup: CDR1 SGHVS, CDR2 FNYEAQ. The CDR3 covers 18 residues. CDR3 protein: CASSLRREGPLSTDTQYF. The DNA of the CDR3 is TGTGCCAGCAGCTTAAGGCGGGAGGGCCCCCTGAGCACAGATACGCAGTATTTT.

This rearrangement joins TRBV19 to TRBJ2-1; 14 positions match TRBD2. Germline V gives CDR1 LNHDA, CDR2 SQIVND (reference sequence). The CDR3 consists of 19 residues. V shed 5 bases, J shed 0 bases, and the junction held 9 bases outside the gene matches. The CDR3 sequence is CASSPRGLAGDPSYNEQFF. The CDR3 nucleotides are TGTGCCAGTAGTCCCCGGGGACTAGCGGGAGATCCCTCCTACAATGAGCAGTTCTTC.

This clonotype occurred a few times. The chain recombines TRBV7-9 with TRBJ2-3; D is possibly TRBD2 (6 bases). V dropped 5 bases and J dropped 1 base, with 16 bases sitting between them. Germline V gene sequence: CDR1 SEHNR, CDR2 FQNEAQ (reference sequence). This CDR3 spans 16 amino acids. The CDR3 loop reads CASSPTRLDGTDTQYF. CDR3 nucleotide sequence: TGTGCCAGCAGCCCTACCCGACTAGACGGCACAGATACGCAGTATTTT.